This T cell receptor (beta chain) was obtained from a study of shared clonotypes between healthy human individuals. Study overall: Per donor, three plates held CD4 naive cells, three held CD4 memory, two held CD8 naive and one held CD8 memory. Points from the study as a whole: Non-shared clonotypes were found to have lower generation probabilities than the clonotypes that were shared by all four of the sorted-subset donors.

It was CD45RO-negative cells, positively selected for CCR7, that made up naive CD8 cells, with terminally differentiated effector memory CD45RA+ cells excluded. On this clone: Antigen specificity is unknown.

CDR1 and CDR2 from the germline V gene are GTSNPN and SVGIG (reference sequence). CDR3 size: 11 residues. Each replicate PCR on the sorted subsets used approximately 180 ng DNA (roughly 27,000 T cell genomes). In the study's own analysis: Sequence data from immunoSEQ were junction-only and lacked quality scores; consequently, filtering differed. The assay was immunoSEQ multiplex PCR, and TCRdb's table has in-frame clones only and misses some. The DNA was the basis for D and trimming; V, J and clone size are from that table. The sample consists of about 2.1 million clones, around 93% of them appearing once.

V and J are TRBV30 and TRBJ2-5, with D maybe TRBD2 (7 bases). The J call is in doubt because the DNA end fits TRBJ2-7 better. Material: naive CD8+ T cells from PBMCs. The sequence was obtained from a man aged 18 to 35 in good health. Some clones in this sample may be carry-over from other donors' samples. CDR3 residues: CAGGAAYEQYF. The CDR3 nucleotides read TGTGCCGGGGGGGCGGCGTACGAGCAGTACTTC.